The clone carrying this T cell receptor beta chain was counted only a few times. Germline CDR1 is SGHAT and CDR2 is FQNNGV. The V and J ends lost 3 bases and 3 bases, in that order; junction bases with no gene match: 9. The CDR3 is 16 residues long. The data were taken from a study of response to subunit inactivated influenza vaccine. TCRdb ran MiXCR on the RT-PCR reads and lists one entry per CDR3 protein. Counted here are about 500,000 distinct CDR3 sequences, approximately 15% occurring once; the ten biggest clones make up approximately 3%. The TCR originated in a man in his fifties or sixties who received an inactivated influenza vaccine. Sequenced material: CD4+ T cells sorted from PBMCs, taken roughly 24 months after vaccination. This chain links TRBV11-2 with TRBJ2-3; 7 bases match TRBD1. CDR3 in amino acids: CASSLGTTGYTDTQYF. CDR3 nucleotides: TGTGCCAGCAGCTTGGGAACGACAGGGTATACAGATACGCAGTATTTT.